Listed here are 14 T cell receptor beta chains from one sample, sequenced in a study of cytomegalovirus exposure and HLA in healthy donors. Sequenced by immunoSEQ multiplex PCR; TCRdb stores in-frame clones only, minus some. Here the sample spans about 60,000 clones, roughly nine tenths being singletons. What was sequenced was PBMCs. These receptor sequences come from a young man in good health and CMV-seronegative.

The rearrangement uses TRBV6-5 and TRBJ1-2; D is uncertain. Between the trimmed V and J ends, which lost 2 bases and 8 bases, there was a span of 12 bases. The CDR3 extends over 13 amino acids. CDR1 is MNHEY, CDR2 SVGAGI, per germline. The CDR3 sequence: CASSYVTGRGYTF. CDR3 sequence (DNA): TGTGCCAGCAGTTACGTAACGGGTCGGGGCTACACCTTC.

This chain joins TRBV21-1 and TRBJ2-1; the table names TRBD1, a call not compared with the DNA. TRBV21-1 is a pseudogene. CDR3 length equals 16 residues. The CDR3: CASSAHTGDLYNEQFF. The CDR3 DNA reads TGTGCCAGCAGCGCTCATACAGGGGACCTATACAATGAGCAGTTCTTC.

The chain links TRBV10-3 to TRBJ1-2; unclear D gene. The V end lost 7 bases, the J end lost 5 bases, and 8 bases lay between the germline ends. The CDR3 runs 11 residues. The germline V gene encodes CDR1 ENHRY and CDR2 SYGVKD. This chain's CDR3 is CAINHGYGYTF. The CDR3 nucleotides are TGTGCCATCAACCACGGGTATGGCTACACCTTC.

The chain joins TRBV6-1 to TRBJ1-3; D gene uncertain. The CDR3 runs 15 residues. V shed 3 bases and J shed 2 bases, with 11 bases lying between them. Germline CDR1 and CDR2: MNHNS and SASEGT. CDR3 nucleotides: TGTGCCAGCAGTGATCCCCAGGCCCCTGGAAACACCATATATTTT. It translates to CASSDPQAPGNTIYF.

With regard to this clone: One end of the junction fails to match germline, which may point to a read error. CDR3 DNA: TGTGCCAGCAGCTTATGGGGACAGCTCTCTGGAGCCAACGTCCTGACTTTC. Encoded protein: CASSLWGQLSGANVLTF. The V and J genes are TRBV7-8 and TRBJ2-6; 7 bases fit TRBD1. CDR3 length: 17 amino acids. Germline values: CDR1 SGHVS, CDR2 FQNEAQ.

The chain joins TRBV12-5 to TRBJ1-5; TRBD1 might be the D (6 bases). Germline V gene sequence: CDR1 LGHNT, CDR2 FRNRAP. V was clipped by 1 base and J by 2 bases, with 12 bases between them. The CDR3 extends over 16 amino acids. The DNA of the CDR3 is TGTGCTAGTGGTTTGGGGGACAACCTCGGCAATCAGCCCCAGCATTTT. Its protein is CASGLGDNLGNQPQHF.

The chain carries TRBV18 and TRBJ1-1, with a weak D call TRBD1 (5 bases). The CDR3 is 21 residues long. Germline V gene data show CDR1 as KGHSH and CDR2 as LQKENI. V was clipped by 3 bases and J by 1 base, with 30 bases between them. The CDR3 DNA reads TGTGCCAGCTCACCGATGCCGCTTGGAAATGGTGGACAAACTCAGAACACTGAAGCTTTCTTT. It translates to CASSPMPLGNGGQTQNTEAFF. Full variable domain (outside the CDR3, taken from reference TRBV18 and TRBJ1-1): NAGVMQNPRHLVRRRGQEARLRCSPMKGHSHVYWYRQLPEEGLKFMVYLQKENIIDESGMPKERFSAEFPKEGPSILRIQQVVRGDSAAYFCASSPMPLGNGGQTQNTEAFFGQGTRLTVV.

The rearrangement joins TRBV28 to TRBJ2-3, with TRBD2 matching 9 bases. CDR1 is MDHEN and CDR2 is SYDVKM in the germline V gene. Losses at the gene ends were 7 bases for V and 4 bases for J; bases not matched to a gene: 15. This CDR3 is built from 17 residues. CDR3 DNA sequence: TGTGCCAGCACCCAAGGATCTAGCGGGATTGCCGCAGATACGCAGTATTTT. It translates to CASTQGSSGIAADTQYF.

This clone was counted a few times. V and J are TRBV11-3 and TRBJ2-7; a weak D match, TRBD1 (6 bases). V dropped 2 bases and J dropped 2 bases, with 10 bases sitting between them. Germline V lookup: CDR1 SGHNT, CDR2 YENEEA. The CDR3 is 14 residues long. The CDR3 bases are TGTGCCAGCAGCTTAACCACAGGGACCTACGAGCAGTACTTC. The encoded protein is CASSLTTGTYEQYF.

The chain couples TRBV28 to TRBJ2-7; 14 positions match TRBD2. This CDR3 contains 15 residues. Germline CDR1 is MDHEN and CDR2 is SYDVKM. With 7 bases clipped from V and 6 bases from J, the junction kept 8 bases outside the gene matches. CDR3 DNA sequence: TGTGCCAGCAACATCGGGACTAGCGGGAGTCGCGAGCAGTACTTC. The encoded protein is CASNIGTSGSREQYF.

The V gene is TRBV11-2, the J gene TRBJ2-7; a weak D match, TRBD1 (5 bases). CDR3 length: 14 amino acids. CDR1 SGHAT and CDR2 FQNNGV come from the germline V gene. The V gene lost 3 bases and the J gene lost 5 bases, with 14 bases spanning the gap. CDR3 sequence reads: CASSFVGRVHEQYF. The CDR3 coding sequence is TGTGCCAGCAGCTTCGTGGGCAGGGTCCACGAGCAGTACTTC. Combining the CDR3 with reference TRBV11-2 and TRBJ2-7 gives the whole variable domain EAGVAQSPRYKIIEKRQSVAFWCNPISGHATLYWYQQILGQGPKLLIQFQNNGVVDDSQLPKDRFSAERLKGVDSTLKIQPAKLEDSAVYLCASSFVGRVHEQYFGPGTRLTVT.

The rearrangement links TRBV20-1 to TRBJ2-7; tentatively, D is TRBD1 (5 bases). This CDR3 spans 11 amino acids. The V end was cut by 3 bases, the J end by 6 bases, with 9 bases between. The germline V gene encodes CDR1 DFQATT and CDR2 SNEGSKA (reference sequence). CDR3 nucleotide sequence: TGCAGTGCTAGTTCAGGGCGCGAGCAGTACTTC. This codes for CSASSGREQYF.

The rearrangement joins TRBV28 to TRBJ2-4; TRBD2 aligns across 12 bases. V shed 2 bases, J shed 8 bases, and the junction held 4 bases outside the gene matches. The CDR3 is 15 residues long. The germline gives CDR1 MDHEN, CDR2 SYDVKM. DNA for the CDR3: TGTGCCAGCAGTTTAGTGACTAGCGGGAGACACATTCAGTACTTC. It specifies CASSLVTSGRHIQYF.

This chain links TRBV7-3 with TRBJ2-7, with 9 bases fitting TRBD2. The CDR3 consists of 15 residues. Trimming cost V 2 bases and J 4 bases; bases outside gene matches: 6. From germline, CDR1 is SGHTA and CDR2 FQGTGA. CDR3 sequence: CASSLGAGGPYEQYF. The CDR3 DNA sequence: TGTGCCAGCAGCTTAGGGGCGGGAGGGCCGTACGAGCAGTACTTC.